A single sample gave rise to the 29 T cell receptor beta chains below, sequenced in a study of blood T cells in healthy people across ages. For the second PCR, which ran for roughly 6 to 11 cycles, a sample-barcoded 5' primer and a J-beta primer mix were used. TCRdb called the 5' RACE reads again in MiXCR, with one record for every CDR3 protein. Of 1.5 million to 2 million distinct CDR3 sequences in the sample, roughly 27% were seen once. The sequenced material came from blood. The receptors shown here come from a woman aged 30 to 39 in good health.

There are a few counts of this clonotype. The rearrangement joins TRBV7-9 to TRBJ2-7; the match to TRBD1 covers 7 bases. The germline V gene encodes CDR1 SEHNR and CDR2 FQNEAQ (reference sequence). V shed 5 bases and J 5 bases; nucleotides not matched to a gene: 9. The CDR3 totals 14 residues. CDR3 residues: CASSLSTGWNEQYF. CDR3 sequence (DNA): TGTGCCAGCAGCCTCTCGACAGGGTGGAACGAGCAGTACTTC. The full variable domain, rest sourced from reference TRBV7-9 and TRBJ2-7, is DTGVSQNPRHKITKRGQNVTFRCDPISEHNRLYWYRQTLGQGPEFLTYFQNEAQLEKSRLLSDRFSAERPKGSFSTLEIQRTEQGDSAMYLCASSLSTGWNEQYFGPGTRLTVT.

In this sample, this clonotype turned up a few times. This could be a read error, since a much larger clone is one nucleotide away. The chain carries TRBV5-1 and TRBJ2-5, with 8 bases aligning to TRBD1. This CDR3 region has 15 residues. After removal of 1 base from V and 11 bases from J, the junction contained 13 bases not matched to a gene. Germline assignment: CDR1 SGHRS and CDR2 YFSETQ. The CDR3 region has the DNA TGCGCCAGCAGCTTGCTTCAGGGGGCGGGGAATGAGCAGTACTTC. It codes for CASSLLQGAGNEQYF.

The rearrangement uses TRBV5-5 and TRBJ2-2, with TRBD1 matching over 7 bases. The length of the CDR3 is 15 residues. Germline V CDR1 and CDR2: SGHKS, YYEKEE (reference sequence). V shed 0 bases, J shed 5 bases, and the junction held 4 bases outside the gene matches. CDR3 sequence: CASSLGQGKTGELFF. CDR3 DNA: TGTGCCAGCAGCTTGGGACAGGGAAAGACCGGGGAGCTGTTTTTT.

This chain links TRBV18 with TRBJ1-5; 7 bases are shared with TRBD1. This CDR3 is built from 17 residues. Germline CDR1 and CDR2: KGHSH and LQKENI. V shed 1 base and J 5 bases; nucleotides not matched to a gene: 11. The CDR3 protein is CASSPQFLAGTDQPQHF. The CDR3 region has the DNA TGTGCCAGCTCACCACAGTTCTTGGCAGGGACAGATCAGCCCCAGCATTTT.

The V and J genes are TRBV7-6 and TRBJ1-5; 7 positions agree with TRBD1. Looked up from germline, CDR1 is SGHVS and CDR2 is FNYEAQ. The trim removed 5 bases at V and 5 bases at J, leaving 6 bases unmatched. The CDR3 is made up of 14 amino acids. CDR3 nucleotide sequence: TGTGCCAGCAGCCCAACAGGGACAGATCAGCCCCAGCATTTT. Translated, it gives CASSPTGTDQPQHF.

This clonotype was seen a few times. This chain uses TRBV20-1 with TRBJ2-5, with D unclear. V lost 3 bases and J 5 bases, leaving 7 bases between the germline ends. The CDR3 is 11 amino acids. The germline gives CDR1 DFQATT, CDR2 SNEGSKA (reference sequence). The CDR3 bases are TGCAGTGCTAGTCATCCGGAGACCCAGTACTTC. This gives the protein CSASHPETQYF.

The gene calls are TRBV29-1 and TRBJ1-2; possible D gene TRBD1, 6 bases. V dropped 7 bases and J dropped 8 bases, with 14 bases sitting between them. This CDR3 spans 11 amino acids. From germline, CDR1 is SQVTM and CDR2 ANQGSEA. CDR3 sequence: CSAGDIGGYTF. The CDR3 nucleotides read TGCAGCGCTGGGGACATCGGGGGCTACACCTTC.

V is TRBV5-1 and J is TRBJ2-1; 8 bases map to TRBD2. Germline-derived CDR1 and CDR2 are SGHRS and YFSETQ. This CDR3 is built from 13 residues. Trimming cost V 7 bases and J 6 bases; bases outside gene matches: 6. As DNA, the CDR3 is TGCGCCAGCGCCCGGGGGGGGTCCAATGAGCAGTTCTTC. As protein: CASARGGSNEQFF.

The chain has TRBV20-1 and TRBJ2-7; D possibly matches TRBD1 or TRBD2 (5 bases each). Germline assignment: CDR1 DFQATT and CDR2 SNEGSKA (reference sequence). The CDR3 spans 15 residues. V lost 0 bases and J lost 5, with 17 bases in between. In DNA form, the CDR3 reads TGCAGTGCTAGAGAAGATTCCAGGGTGGGAGACGAGCAGTACTTC. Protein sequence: CSAREDSRVGDEQYF.

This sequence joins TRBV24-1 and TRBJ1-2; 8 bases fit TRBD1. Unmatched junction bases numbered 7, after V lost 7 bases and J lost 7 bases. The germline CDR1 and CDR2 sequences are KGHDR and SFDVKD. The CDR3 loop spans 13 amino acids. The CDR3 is CATRDGQGCGYTF. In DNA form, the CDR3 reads TGTGCCACCAGGGACGGACAGGGCTGTGGCTACACCTTC.

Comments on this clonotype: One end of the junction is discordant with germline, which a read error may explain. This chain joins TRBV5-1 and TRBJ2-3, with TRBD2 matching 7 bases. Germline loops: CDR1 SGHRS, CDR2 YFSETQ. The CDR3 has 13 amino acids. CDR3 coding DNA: TGCTCCAGCAAACGGGGGGACACAGATACGCAGTATTTT. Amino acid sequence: CSSKRGDTDTQYF.

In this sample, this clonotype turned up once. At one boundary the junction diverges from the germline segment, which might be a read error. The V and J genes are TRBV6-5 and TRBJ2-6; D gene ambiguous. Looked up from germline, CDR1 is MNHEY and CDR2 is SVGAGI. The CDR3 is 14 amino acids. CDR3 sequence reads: CASSAFPGTNVLTF. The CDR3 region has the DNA TGTGCCAGCAGTGCCTTCCCTGGGACCAACGTCCTGACTTTC.

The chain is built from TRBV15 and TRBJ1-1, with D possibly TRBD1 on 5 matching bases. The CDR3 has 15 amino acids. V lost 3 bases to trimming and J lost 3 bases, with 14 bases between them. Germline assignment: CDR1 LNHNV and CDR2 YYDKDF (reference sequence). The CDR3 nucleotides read TGTGCCACCAGCAGGGGGGACGGGCAGGACACTGAAGCTTTCTTT. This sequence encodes CATSRGDGQDTEAFF.

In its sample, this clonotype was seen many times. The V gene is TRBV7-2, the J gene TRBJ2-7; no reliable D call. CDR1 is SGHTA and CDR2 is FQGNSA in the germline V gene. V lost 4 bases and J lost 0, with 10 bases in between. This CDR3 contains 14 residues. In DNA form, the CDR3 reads TGTGCCAGCAGCTCCCTCGCCCTCTCCTACGAGCAGTACTTC. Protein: CASSSLALSYEQYF.

The CDR3 loop reads CSAGVQGQETQYF. In nucleotides, the CDR3 is TGCAGTGCTGGGGTACAGGGTCAAGAGACCCAGTACTTC. J is TRBJ2-7 and V is TRBV20-1; maybe TRBD1 (6 bases). Matching the DNA end better, TRBJ2-5 makes the J call doubtful. The germline V gene encodes CDR1 DFQATT and CDR2 SNEGSKA (reference sequence). CDR3 length equals 13 residues.

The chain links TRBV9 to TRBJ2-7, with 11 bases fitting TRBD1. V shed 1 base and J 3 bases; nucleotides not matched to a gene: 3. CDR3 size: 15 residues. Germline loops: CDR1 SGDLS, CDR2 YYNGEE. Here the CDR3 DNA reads TGTGCCAGCAGCGTAAAGGGGACAGGGGGCTACGAGCAGTACTTC. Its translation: CASSVKGTGGYEQYF. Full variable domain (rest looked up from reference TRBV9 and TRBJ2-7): DSGVTQTPKHLITATGQRVTLRCSPRSGDLSVYWYQQSLDQGLQFLIQYYNGEERAKGNILERFSAQQFPDLHSELNLSSLELGDSALYFCASSVKGTGGYEQYFGPGTRLTVT.

The CDR3 sequence: CASSLGNALNTEAFF. DNA for the CDR3: TGTGCCAGCAGCTTAGGGAACGCCTTAAACACTGAAGCTTTCTTT. The chain uses TRBV5-4 and TRBJ1-1; D not certain. V was pared by 2 bases and J by 2 bases, with 13 bases between. Germline CDR1 is SGHNT and CDR2 is YYREEE (reference sequence). The CDR3 has 15 residues.

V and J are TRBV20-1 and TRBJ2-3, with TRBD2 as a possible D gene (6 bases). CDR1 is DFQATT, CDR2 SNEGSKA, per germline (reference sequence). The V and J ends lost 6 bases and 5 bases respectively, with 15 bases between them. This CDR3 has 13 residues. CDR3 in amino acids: CSAFHTSRDTQYF. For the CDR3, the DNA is TGCAGTGCGTTCCATACTAGCCGAGATACGCAGTATTTT.

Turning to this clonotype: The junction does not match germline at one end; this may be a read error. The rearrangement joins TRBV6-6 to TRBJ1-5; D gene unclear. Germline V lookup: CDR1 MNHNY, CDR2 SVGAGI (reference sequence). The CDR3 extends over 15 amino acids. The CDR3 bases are TGTGTCAGCAGTAAGGTGGAGGGCCCGGAGCAGCCCCAGCATTTT. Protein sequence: CVSSKVEGPEQPQHF.

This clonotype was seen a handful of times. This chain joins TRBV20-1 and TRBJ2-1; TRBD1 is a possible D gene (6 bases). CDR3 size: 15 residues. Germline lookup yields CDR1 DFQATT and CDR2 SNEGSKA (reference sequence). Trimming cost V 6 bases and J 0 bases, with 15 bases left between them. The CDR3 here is CSARVGASSYNEQFF. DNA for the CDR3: TGCAGTGCCCGAGTGGGGGCGAGCTCCTACAATGAGCAGTTCTTC.

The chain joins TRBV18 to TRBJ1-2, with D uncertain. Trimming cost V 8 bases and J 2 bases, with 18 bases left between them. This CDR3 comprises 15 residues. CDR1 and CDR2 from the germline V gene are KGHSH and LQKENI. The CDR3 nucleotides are TGTGCCAGCCCATCCAACGGCGGCGGAAACTATGGCTACACCTTC. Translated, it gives CASPSNGGGNYGYTF.

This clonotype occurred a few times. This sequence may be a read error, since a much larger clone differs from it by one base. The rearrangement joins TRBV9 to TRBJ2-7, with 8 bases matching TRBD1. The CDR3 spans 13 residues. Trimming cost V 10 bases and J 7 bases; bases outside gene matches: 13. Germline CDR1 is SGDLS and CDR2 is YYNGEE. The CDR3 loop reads CAHFGQGQNEQYF. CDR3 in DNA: TGTGCCCATTTTGGACAGGGTCAAAATGAGCAGTACTTC.

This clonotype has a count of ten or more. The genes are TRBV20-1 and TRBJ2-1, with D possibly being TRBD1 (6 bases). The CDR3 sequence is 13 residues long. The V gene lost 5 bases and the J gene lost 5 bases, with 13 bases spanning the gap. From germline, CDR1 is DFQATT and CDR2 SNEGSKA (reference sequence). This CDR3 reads CSAYRDNDNEQFF. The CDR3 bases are TGCAGTGCTTACCGGGACAACGACAATGAGCAGTTCTTC.

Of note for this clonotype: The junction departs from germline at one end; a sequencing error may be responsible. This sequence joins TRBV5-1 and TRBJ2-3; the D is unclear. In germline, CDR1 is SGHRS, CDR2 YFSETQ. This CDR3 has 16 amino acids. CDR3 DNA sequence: TGCGCCAACAGCTTGGTACAAGCTGGGAGCACAGATACGCAGTATTTT. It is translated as CANSLVQAGSTDTQYF.

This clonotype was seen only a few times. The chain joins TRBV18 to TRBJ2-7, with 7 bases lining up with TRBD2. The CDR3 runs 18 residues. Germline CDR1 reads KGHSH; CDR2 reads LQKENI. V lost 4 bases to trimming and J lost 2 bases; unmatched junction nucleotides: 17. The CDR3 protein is CASSLLWTSGKTPYEQYF. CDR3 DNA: TGTGCCAGCTCACTTTTATGGACCAGCGGGAAGACTCCCTACGAGCAGTACTTC.

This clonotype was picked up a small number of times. The CDR3 DNA follows: TGTGCTAGTGGTGGTAGCGGCACCCTTTGGGGTGAGCAGTTCTTC. As protein: CASGGSGTLWGEQFF. V usage is TRBV12-5 and J usage is TRBJ2-1; a possible D gene is TRBD2 (6 bases). The CDR3 is made up of 15 amino acids. CDR1 is LGHNT, CDR2 FRNRAP, per germline. Trimming left V 5 bases short and J 9 bases short, with 20 bases between.

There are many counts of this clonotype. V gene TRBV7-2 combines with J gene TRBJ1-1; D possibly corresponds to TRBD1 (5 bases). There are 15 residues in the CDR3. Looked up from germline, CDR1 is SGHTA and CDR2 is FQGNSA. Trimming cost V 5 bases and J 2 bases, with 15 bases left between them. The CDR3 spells CASSLGAGGNTEAFF. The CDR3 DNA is TGTGCCAGCAGCCTCGGGGCGGGAGGCAACACTGAAGCTTTCTTT. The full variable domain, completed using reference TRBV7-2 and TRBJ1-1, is GAGVSQSPSNKVTEKGKDVELRCDPISGHTALYWYRQSLGQGLEFLIYFQGNSAPDKSGLPSDRFSAERTGGSVSTLTIQRTQQEDSAVYLCASSLGAGGNTEAFFGQGTRLTVV.

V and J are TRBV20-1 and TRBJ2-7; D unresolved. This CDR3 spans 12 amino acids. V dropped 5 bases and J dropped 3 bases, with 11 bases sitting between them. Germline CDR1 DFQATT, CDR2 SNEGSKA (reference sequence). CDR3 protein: CSAPGQYYEQYF. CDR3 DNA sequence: TGCAGTGCTCCCGGCCAATACTACGAGCAGTACTTC.

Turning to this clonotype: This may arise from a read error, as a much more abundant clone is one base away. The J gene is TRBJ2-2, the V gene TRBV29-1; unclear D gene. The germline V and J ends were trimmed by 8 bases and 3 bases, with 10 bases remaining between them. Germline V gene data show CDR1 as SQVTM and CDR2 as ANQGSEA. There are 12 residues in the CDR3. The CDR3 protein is CSLPLYTGELFF. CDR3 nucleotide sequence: TGCAGCTTACCGTTGTACACCGGGGAGCTGTTTTTT.